This T cell receptor (beta chain) was recorded in a study of blood T cells in healthy people across ages. Study results and caveats: Observed TCR beta diversity per million T cells went down as age went up. This fall followed a roughly linear course with age.

CDR3 length: 14 residues. Trimming left V 4 bases short and J 7 bases short, with 13 bases between. Germline loops: CDR1 MNHNS, CDR2 SASEGT. A second PCR of 7 to 11 cycles used a sample-barcoded 5' primer and a J-beta primer mix. Sequencing of every sample gave 3 million or more CDR3-containing paired-end reads. TCRdb fed the 5' RACE reads into MiXCR, producing one record per CDR3 protein. The sample yields approximately 810,000 distinct CDR3 sequences, under 30% seen once. To note about this clonotype: Antigen specificity is unknown.

The J gene is TRBJ1-4, the V gene TRBV6-1; perhaps TRBD1 as D (5 bases). Sequenced input: blood. This sequence was found in a woman over 75 in good health. For the CDR3, the DNA is TGTGCCAGCAGTGTGGGGGGGGTGGTTGAAAAACTGTTTTTT. This codes for CASSVGGVVEKLFF.